This T cell receptor beta chain was found in a study of regulatory T cells in long-lasting Graves disease. Study conclusions and caveats: Persistent Graves' patients possessed reduced TCR diversity relative to recently diagnosed ones.

Trimming took 3 bases from V and 6 from J; bases not matched to a gene: 10. The V gene's germline CDR1 is LGHDT and CDR2 YNNKEL (reference sequence). The CDR3 sequence is 15 residues long. Researchers made TCR beta libraries by using iRepertoire HTBI primers and running Arm-PCR on CDR3 regions. Each CDR3 protein gets one entry after TCRdb re-called the multiplex PCR reads with MiXCR. Here the sample spans 600,000 to 850,000 distinct CDR3 sequences, around 30% being singletons. In the case of this clonotype: As yet, its antigen is unknown.

Time point specified: persistent/refractory GD, antithyroid drugs over 5 years with positive TRAb. RNA extracted from PBMCs served as the sequencing template. Recruitment took place at an endocrinology department in Xi'an, China. Each patient gave around 9.7 milliliters of EDTA-anticoagulated peripheral blood. The material sequenced was peripheral blood mononuclear cells (PBMCs), taken when the disease was refractory, from a patient treated with antithyroid drugs. This sequence joins TRBV3-1 and TRBJ1-1, with 7 bases matching TRBD1. This TCR came from a female donor with Graves disease. CDR3 DNA: TGTGCCAGCAGCCATTTAGGGGGCCCTTATGCTGAAGCTTTCTTT. It is translated as CASSHLGGPYAEAFF.